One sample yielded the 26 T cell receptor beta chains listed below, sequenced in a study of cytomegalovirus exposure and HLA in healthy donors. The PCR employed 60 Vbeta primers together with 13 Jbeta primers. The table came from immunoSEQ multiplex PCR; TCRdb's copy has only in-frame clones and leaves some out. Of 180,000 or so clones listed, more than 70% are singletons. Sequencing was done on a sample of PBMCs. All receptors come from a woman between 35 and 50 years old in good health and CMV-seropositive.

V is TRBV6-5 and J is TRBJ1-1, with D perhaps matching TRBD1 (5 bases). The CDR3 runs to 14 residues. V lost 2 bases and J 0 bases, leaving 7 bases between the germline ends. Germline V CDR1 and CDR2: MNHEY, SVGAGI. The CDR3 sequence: CASSYATVNTEAFF. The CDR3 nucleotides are TGTGCCAGCAGTTACGCGACAGTGAACACTGAAGCTTTCTTT.

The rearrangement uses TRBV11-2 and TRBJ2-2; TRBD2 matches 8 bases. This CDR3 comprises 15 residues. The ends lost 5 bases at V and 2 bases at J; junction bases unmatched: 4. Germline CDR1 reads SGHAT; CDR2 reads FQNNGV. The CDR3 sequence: CASSATSVNTGELFF. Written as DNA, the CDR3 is TGTGCCAGCAGCGCGACTAGCGTCAACACCGGGGAGCTGTTTTTT.

CDR3 coding DNA: TGTGCCAGCAGCTTAGACCTTTACCCCCCGGGAGGGGATACGCAGTATTTT. As protein: CASSLDLYPPGGDTQYF. The chain couples TRBV7-9 to TRBJ2-3; 8 bases agree with TRBD2. Trimming at V came to 1 base and at J to 6 bases, leaving 12 bases not matched to a gene. CDR3 length: 17 residues. CDR1 is SEHNR, CDR2 FQNEAQ, per germline (reference sequence).

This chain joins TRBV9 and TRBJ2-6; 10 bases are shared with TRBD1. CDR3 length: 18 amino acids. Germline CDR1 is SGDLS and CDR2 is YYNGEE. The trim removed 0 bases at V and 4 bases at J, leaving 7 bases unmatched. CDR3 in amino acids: CASSVGGTGVAGANVLTF. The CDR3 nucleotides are TGTGCCAGCAGCGTAGGCGGGACAGGGGTCGCCGGGGCCAACGTCCTGACTTTC.

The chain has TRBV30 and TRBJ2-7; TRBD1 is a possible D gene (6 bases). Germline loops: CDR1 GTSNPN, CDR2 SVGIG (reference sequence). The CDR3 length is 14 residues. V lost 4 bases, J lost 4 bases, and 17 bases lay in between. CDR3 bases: TGTGCCTGGAATCCCGGGACAAGGGATTACGAGCAGTACTTC. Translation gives CAWNPGTRDYEQYF.

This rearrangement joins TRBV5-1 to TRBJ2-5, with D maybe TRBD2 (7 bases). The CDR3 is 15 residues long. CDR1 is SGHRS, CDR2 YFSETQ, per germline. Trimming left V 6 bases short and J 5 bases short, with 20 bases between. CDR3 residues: CASNPGGGAGETQYF. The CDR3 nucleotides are TGCGCCAGCAACCCCGGTGGGGGGGCTGGGGAGACCCAGTACTTC.

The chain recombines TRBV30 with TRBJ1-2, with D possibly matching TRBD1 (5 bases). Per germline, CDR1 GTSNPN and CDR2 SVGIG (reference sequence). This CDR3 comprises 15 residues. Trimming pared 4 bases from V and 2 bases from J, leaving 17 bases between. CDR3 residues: CAWTLRRGLNYGYTF. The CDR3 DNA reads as TGTGCCTGGACCTTAAGGCGGGGCCTCAACTATGGCTACACCTTC.

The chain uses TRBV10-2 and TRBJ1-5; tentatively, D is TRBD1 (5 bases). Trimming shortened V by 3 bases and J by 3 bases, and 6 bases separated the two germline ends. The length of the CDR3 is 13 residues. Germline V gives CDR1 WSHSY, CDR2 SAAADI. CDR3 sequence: CASSDRVNQPQHF. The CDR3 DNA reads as TGCGCCAGCAGTGACAGGGTCAATCAGCCCCAGCATTTT.

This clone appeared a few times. CDR3 nucleotides: TGTGCCAGCTCCCCCCCAGACTTCTACAATGAGCAGTTCTTC. As protein: CASSPPDFYNEQFF. This chain connects TRBV18 to TRBJ2-1; D remains ambiguous. There are 14 residues in the CDR3. CDR1 and CDR2 (germline): KGHSH, LQKENI. The ends were cut back, 6 bases at V and 3 bases at J, with 12 bases in the middle.

This CDR3 is CATRSGTGGFQPQHF. For the CDR3, the DNA is TGTGCCACCCGAAGTGGGACAGGGGGCTTTCAGCCCCAGCATTTT. This chain links TRBV10-3 with TRBJ1-5; 12 nucleotides line up with TRBD1. J was trimmed by 6 bases and V by 10 bases; bases with no gene match: 10. Germline values: CDR1 ENHRY, CDR2 SYGVKD. The CDR3 is 15 amino acids.

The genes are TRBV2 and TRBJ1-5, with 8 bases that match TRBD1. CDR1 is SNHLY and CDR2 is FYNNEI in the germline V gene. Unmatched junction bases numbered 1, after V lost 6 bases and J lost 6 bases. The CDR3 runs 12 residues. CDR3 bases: TGTGCCAGCAGACAGGGGGGTCAGCCCCAGCATTTT. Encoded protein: CASRQGGQPQHF.

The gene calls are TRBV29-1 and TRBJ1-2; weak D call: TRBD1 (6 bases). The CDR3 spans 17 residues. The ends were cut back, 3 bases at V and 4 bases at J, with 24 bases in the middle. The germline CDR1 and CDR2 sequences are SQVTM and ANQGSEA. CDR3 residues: CSVEEIPRQATSYGYTF. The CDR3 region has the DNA TGCAGCGTTGAGGAGATTCCGAGACAGGCTACATCCTATGGCTACACCTTC.

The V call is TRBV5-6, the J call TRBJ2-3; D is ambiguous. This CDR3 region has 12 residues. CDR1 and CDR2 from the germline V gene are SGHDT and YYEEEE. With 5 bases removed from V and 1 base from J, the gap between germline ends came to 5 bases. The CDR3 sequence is CASSAGTDTQYF. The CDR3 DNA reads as TGTGCCAGCAGTGCGGGCACAGATACGCAGTATTTT.

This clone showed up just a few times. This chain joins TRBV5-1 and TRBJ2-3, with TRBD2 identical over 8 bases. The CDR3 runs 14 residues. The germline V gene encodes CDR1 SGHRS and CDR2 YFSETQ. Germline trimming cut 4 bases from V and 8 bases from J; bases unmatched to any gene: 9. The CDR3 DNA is TGCGCCAGCAGCGGGGAGCGGGAGTGGGTTACGCAGTATTTT. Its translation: CASSGEREWVTQYF.

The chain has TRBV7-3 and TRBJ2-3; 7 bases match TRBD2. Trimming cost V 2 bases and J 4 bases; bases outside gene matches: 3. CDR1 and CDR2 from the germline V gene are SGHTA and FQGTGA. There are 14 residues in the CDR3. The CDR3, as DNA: TGTGCCAGCAGCTTAGGCGGGAGCGCAGATACGCAGTATTTT. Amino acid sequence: CASSLGGSADTQYF.

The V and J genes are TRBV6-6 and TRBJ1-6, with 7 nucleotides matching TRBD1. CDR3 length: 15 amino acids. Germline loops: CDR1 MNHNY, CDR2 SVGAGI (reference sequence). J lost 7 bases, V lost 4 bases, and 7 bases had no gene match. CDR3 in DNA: TGTGCCAGCAGTTCCCCCCGGGACAGCAATTCACCCCTCCACTTT. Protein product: CASSSPRDSNSPLHF.

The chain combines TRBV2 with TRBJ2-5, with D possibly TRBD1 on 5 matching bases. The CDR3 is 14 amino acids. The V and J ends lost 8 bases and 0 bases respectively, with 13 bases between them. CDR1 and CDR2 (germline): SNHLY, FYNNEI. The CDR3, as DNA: TGTGCCAGCGGCCTGAGACAGAACCAAGAGACCCAGTACTTC. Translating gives CASGLRQNQETQYF.

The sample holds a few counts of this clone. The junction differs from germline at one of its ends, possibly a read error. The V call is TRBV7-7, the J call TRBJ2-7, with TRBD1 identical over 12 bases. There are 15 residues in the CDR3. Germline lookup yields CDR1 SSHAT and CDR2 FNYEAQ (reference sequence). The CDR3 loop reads CASSLGTGGLYEQYF. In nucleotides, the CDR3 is TGTGCTAGCAGCTTAGGGACAGGGGGCCTCTACGAGCAGTACTTC.

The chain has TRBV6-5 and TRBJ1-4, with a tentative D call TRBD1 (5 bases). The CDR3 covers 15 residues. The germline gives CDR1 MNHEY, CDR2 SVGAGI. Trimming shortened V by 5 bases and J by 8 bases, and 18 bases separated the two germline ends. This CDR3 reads CASSHTAQGGEKLFF. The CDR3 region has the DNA TGTGCCAGCAGTCATACTGCCCAGGGAGGAGAAAAACTGTTTTTT.

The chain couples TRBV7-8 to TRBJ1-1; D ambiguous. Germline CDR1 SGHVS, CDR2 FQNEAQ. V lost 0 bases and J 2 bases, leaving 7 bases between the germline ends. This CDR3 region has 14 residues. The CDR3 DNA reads TGTGCCAGCAGCTTAGCGGGAGACAACACTGAAGCTTTCTTT. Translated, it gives CASSLAGDNTEAFF. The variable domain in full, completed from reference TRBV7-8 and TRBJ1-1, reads GAGVSQSPRYKVAKRGQDVALRCDPISGHVSLFWYQQALGQGPEFLTYFQNEAQLDKSGLPSDRFFAERPEGSVSTLKIQRTQQEDSAVYLCASSLAGDNTEAFFGQGTRLTVV.

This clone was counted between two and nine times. The chain's CDR3 is CASSIDPVYGYTF. CDR3 nucleotide sequence: TGTGCCAGTAGTATAGATCCGGTCTATGGCTACACCTTC. The V and J genes are TRBV19 and TRBJ1-2; D is ambiguous. Trimming took off 0 bases at V and 4 bases at J, with 6 bases between the two ends. The CDR3 covers 13 residues. Germline lookup yields CDR1 LNHDA and CDR2 SQIVND (reference sequence).

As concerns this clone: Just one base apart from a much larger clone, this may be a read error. The chain's CDR3 is CASSLGGGSCTQYF. DNA for the CDR3: TGTGCCAGCAGTTTGGGGGGAGGGAGCTGTACGCAGTATTTT. This rearrangement joins TRBV27 to TRBJ2-3; TRBD2 aligns across 7 bases. V lost 3 bases and J lost 8; bases outside the gene matches: 8. Germline assignment: CDR1 MNHEY and CDR2 SMNVEV (reference sequence). CDR3 size: 14 residues.

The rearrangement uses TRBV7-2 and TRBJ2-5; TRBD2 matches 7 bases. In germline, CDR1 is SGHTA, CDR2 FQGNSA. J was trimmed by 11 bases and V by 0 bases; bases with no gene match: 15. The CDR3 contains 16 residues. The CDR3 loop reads CASSLAPAAGTGEQYF. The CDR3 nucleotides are TGTGCCAGCAGCTTAGCGCCCGCAGCGGGAACCGGAGAGCAGTACTTC.

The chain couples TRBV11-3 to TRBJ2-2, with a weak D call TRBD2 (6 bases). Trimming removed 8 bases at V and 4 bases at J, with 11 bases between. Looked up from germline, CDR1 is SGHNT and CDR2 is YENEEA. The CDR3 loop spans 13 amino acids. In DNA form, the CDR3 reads TGTGCCAGCCGATCGGGAGCCACCGGGGAGCTGTTTTTT. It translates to CASRSGATGELFF. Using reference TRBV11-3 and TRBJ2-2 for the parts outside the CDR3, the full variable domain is EAGVVQSPRYKIIEKKQPVAFWCNPISGHNTLYWYLQNLGQGPELLIRYENEEAVDDSQLPKDRFSAERLKGVDSTLKIQPAELGDSAVYLCASRSGATGELFFGEGSRLTVL.

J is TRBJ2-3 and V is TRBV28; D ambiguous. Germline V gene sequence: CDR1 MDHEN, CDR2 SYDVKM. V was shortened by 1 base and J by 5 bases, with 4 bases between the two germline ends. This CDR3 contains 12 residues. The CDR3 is CASSLFRDTQYF. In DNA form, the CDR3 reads TGTGCCAGCAGTTTATTTCGAGATACGCAGTATTTT.

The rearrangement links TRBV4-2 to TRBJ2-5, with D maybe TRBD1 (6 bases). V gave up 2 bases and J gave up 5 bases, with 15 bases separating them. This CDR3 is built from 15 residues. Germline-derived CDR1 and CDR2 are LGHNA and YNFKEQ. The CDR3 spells CASSQRQAFIETQYF. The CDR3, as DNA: TGTGCCAGCAGCCAACGACAGGCTTTTATTGAGACCCAGTACTTC.